This T cell receptor beta chain was observed in a study of cytomegalovirus exposure and HLA in healthy donors. Across the study: The platform used for the approximately 130 validation repertoires matched that of the approximately 670 first-cohort repertoires, a later analysis reported.

Losses at the gene ends were 5 bases for V and 3 bases for J; bases not matched to a gene: 6. The CDR3 extends over 14 amino acids. Per the germline V gene, CDR1 is MDHEN and CDR2 is SYDVKM. Assay: immunoSEQ multiplex PCR; the TCRdb copy retains only in-frame clones and omits some. This table has about 200,000 clones, over 75% appearing once. These donors were members of the roughly 120-subject validation cohort, a group separate from the roughly 670-subject first cohort. Study-level results: It was reportedly the case that the classifier diagnosed cytomegalovirus status with high specificity and sensitivity. Under in vitro conditions, three CMV-associated chains were confirmed as specific for CMV antigens.

Comments on this clone: Its specificity is not known.

The rearrangement links TRBV28 to TRBJ1-1; 7 bases agree with TRBD1. Input material: PBMCs. This sequence was found in a woman between 18 and 30 years old in good health and CMV-seropositive. CDR3 residues: CASSQGVLDTEAFF. Written as DNA, the CDR3 is TGTGCCAGCAGTCAGGGGGTGTTAGACACTGAAGCTTTCTTT.